These 6 T cell receptor beta chains were all obtained from the same sample, sequenced in a study of Ad26.COV2.S vaccination and SARS-CoV-2 variants (dated by TCRdb to the early 2020s). The method was the immunoSEQ multiplex PCR assay. TCRdb re-hosts the immuneACCESS table, in-frame sequences only. Its copies lack some clones; in the studies checked, an unresolved V gene accounts for under half of them, and the cause for the rest is not known. This sample gives about 680,000 clones in total; more than 80% of them show up just once. The ten largest clones capture roughly 1.5% of the sample. The treatment or condition label here, explained by the study, means: 15 to 20 received Ad26.COV2.S at low or high dose, single or two shots; roughly 5 received placebo; per-sample allocation not given. For vaccine and placebo recipients, repertoires were sequenced using samples collected on day 63 after the first injection.

The sequenced sample was peripheral blood, obtained in a trial of Ad26.COV2.S vaccine versus placebo. The origin of the receptors is a person between 18 and 65 years old who received the Ad26.COV2.S COVID-19 vaccine or a placebo.

This chain connects TRBV27 to TRBJ2-1, with a possible D match to TRBD2 (5 bases). This CDR3 contains 14 residues. V shed 2 bases and J shed 2 bases, with 7 bases lying between them. Germline CDR1 and CDR2: MNHEY and SMNVEV (reference sequence). The CDR3 bases are TGTGCCAGCAGTTTAGCTAGCACCTACAATGAGCAGTTCTTC. It codes for CASSLASTYNEQFF.

This clone was picked up a small number of times. The gene calls are TRBV18 and TRBJ2-7; no definite D call. The germline V gene encodes CDR1 KGHSH and CDR2 LQKENI. V was trimmed by 1 base and J by 1 base, leaving 11 bases between them. This CDR3 contains 15 residues. CDR3 in amino acids: CASSPLPARSYEQYF. The CDR3 region has the DNA TGTGCCAGCTCACCACTCCCCGCGCGGTCCTACGAGCAGTACTTC.

The chain recombines TRBV7-9 with TRBJ1-6; no firm D call. The CDR3 length is 12 residues. The V end lost 5 bases, the J end lost 12 bases, and 11 bases lay between the germline ends. Germline values: CDR1 SEHNR, CDR2 FQNEAQ (reference sequence). The chain's CDR3 is CASSRHPEPLHF. The DNA of the CDR3 is TGTGCCAGCAGCCGACACCCAGAACCCCTCCACTTT.

The chain has TRBV3-1 (or the pseudogene TRBV3-2) and TRBJ2-5; D not resolved. CDR1 and CDR2 from the germline V gene are LGHDT and YNNKEL (reference sequence). The CDR3 runs 15 residues. V gave up 0 bases and J gave up 9 bases, with 17 bases separating them. The CDR3 sequence is CASSQDSVGRRAQYF. The CDR3 nucleotides are TGTGCCAGCAGCCAAGACTCGGTAGGGCGAAGGGCCCAGTACTTC.

This clone was observed a few times. The chain recombines TRBV2 with TRBJ1-1; TRBD1 agrees at 9 bases. J was trimmed by 0 bases and V by 10 bases; bases with no gene match: 12. This CDR3 contains 16 residues. The germline V gene encodes CDR1 SNHLY and CDR2 FYNNEI. In DNA, the CDR3 is TGTGCCACGGAAGAGGGGACAGGGTTCATGAACACTGAAGCTTTCTTT. This encodes CATEEGTGFMNTEAFF. The whole variable domain, remainder taken from reference TRBV2 and TRBJ1-1, is EPEVTQTPSHQVTQMGQEVILRCVPISNHLYFYWYRQILGQKVEFLVSFYNNEISEKSEIFDDQFSVERPDGSNFTLKIRSTKLEDSAMYFCATEEGTGFMNTEAFFGQGTRLTVV.

Here the CDR3 reads CSASQDREDSPLHF. The CDR3 DNA reads as TGCAGTGCTAGTCAGGACAGGGAGGATTCACCCCTCCACTTT. The rearrangement joins TRBV20-1 to TRBJ1-6; the match to TRBD1 covers 8 bases. This CDR3 comprises 14 residues. V trimming: 3 bases; J trimming: 8 bases; junction bases outside the gene matches: 6. Germline CDR1 is DFQATT and CDR2 is SNEGSKA (reference sequence).